These 24 T cell receptor beta chains were sequenced from one sample in a study of patients and donors after allogeneic stem cell transplantation. TCRdb called the RT-PCR reads again in MiXCR, with one record for every CDR3 protein. The sample lists tens of thousands of distinct CDR3 sequences, approximately 5.2% seen once, with 2.6% in the top ten. Sequenced material: blood, either unsorted or a sorted T cell fraction (not recorded which). These receptors were obtained from a human donor who was either an allogeneic HSCT recipient or a stem cell or donor lymphocyte infusion donor (not recorded which). It is not recorded whose cells these are; they may come from a transplant donor.

This clonotype occurred many times. CDR3 sequence (DNA): TGTGCCAGCAGCCCGGATTTGTGGGGACTGTCCCTCCACTTT. Translation: CASSPDLWGLSLHF. The V gene is TRBV6-1, the J gene TRBJ1-6, with a possible D match to TRBD1 (5 bases). CDR1 MNHNS and CDR2 SASEGT come from the germline V gene. CDR3 size: 14 residues. Trimming cost V 6 bases and J 14 bases, with 20 bases left between them.

This clonotype was recorded at least ten times. The chain recombines TRBV5-4 with TRBJ2-1, with D possibly being TRBD2 (5 bases). The germline CDR1 and CDR2 sequences are SGHNT and YYREEE (reference sequence). The length of the CDR3 is 13 residues. V lost 2 bases and J lost 7, with 10 bases in between. CDR3 region: CASSFGNRNEQFF. For the CDR3, the DNA is TGTGCCAGCAGCTTCGGGAATCGGAATGAGCAGTTCTTC.

The table lists this clonotype with many counts. The chain has TRBV28 and TRBJ2-7; TRBD2 matches at 8 bases. Losses at the gene ends were 7 bases for V and 0 bases for J; bases not matched to a gene: 5. The CDR3 has 14 residues. Germline CDR1 MDHEN, CDR2 SYDVKM. The CDR3 sequence: CASIFSGSSYEQYF. Written as DNA, the CDR3 is TGTGCCAGCATCTTCAGCGGGAGCTCCTACGAGCAGTACTTC.

This clonotype was counted at least ten times. The chain couples TRBV6-1 to TRBJ2-3; D possibly matches TRBD1 or TRBD2 (6 bases each). The germline V gene has CDR1 MNHNS and CDR2 SASEGT. The CDR3 has 17 amino acids. Trimming cost V 5 bases and J 0 bases, with 18 bases left between them. CDR3 sequence reads: CASSRGSGGLSTDTQYF. The CDR3 nucleotides read TGTGCCAGCAGTCGGGGGTCTGGGGGGCTTAGCACAGATACGCAGTATTTT.

Only a few counts were recorded for this clonotype. The CDR3 bases are TGTGCCAGCAGCTTGGGACTAGCGGGGCTTAACACCGGGGAGCTGTTTTTT. This sequence encodes CASSLGLAGLNTGELFF. The V gene is TRBV5-6, the J gene TRBJ2-2; 11 bases line up with TRBD2. The CDR3 has 17 amino acids. The germline V gene encodes CDR1 SGHDT and CDR2 YYEEEE. The J segment lost 2 bases and the V segment lost 0 bases, leaving 3 bases of the junction unmatched. The full variable domain, rest sourced from reference TRBV5-6 and TRBJ2-2, is DAGVTQSPTHLIKTRGQQVTLRCSPKSGHDTVSWYQQALGQGPQFIFQYYEEEERQRGNFPDRFSGHQFPNYSSELNVNALLLGDSALYLCASSLGLAGLNTGELFFGEGSRLTVL.

Concerning this clonotype: This may come from a read error, since a much larger clone is one base off. This chain connects TRBV7-3 to TRBJ1-2; the match to TRBD1 covers 10 bases. Per germline, CDR1 SGHTA and CDR2 FQGTGA. J gave up 8 bases and V 5 bases, and 11 bases lay outside the gene matches. The CDR3 is 15 amino acids. The CDR3 loop is CASSRLGTGECGYTF. Here the CDR3 DNA reads TGTGCCAGCAGCCGCCTTGGGACAGGGGAGTGCGGCTACACCTTC.

This clonotype has ten or more counts. J is TRBJ2-2 and V is TRBV5-1; D is unresolved. CDR1 is SGHRS, CDR2 YFSETQ, per germline. The CDR3 is 18 amino acids. The V end lost 1 base, the J end lost 0 bases, and 16 bases lay between the germline ends. CDR3 coding DNA: TGCGCCAGCAGCTTGTTTGCCAGGAACTCAGCGAACACCGGGGAGCTGTTTTTT. Amino acid sequence: CASSLFARNSANTGELFF. The variable domain in full, completed from reference TRBV5-1 and TRBJ2-2, reads KAGVTQTPRYLIKTRGQQVTLSCSPISGHRSVSWYQQTPGQGLQFLFEYFSETQRNKGNFPGRFSGRQFSNSRSEMNVSTLELGDSALYLCASSLFARNSANTGELFFGEGSRLTVL.

The CDR3 coding sequence is TGTGCCAGCAGCATCGGACGGGTGGCTTTCTTT. It encodes CASSIGRVAFF. The V gene is TRBV7-3, the J gene TRBJ1-1; D not certain. V lost 5 bases and J lost 11, with 12 bases in between. Germline V gives CDR1 SGHTA, CDR2 FQGTGA. This CDR3 region has 11 residues.

This clonotype has a handful of counts. The chain couples TRBV20-1 to TRBJ2-5; 7 bases are a match to TRBD1. CDR1 DFQATT and CDR2 SNEGSKA come from the germline V gene (reference sequence). V dropped 4 bases and J dropped 5; count of bases not matched to a gene: 13. This CDR3 is built from 15 residues. CDR3 bases: TGCAGTGCTACTTCCCCGACAGGGTACGGGGAGACCCAGTACTTC. Translating gives CSATSPTGYGETQYF.

This clonotype has a count of ten or more. The chain recombines TRBV3-1 with TRBJ2-5; maybe TRBD2 (5 bases). CDR3 length: 15 amino acids. From germline, CDR1 is LGHDT and CDR2 YNNKEL (reference sequence). Between the trimmed V and J ends, which lost 1 base and 5 bases, there was a span of 14 bases. The CDR3 bases are TGTGCCAGCAGCCAAGGGCTAGCCCAACAGGAGACCCAGTACTTC. It translates to CASSQGLAQQETQYF.

This clonotype has more than one count but fewer than ten. This sequence joins TRBV9 and TRBJ1-1; D unresolved. CDR1 and CDR2 from the germline V gene are SGDLS and YYNGEE. V lost 4 bases to trimming and J lost 0 bases, with 10 bases between them. This CDR3 contains 14 residues. As DNA, the CDR3 is TGTGCCAGCAGCCCTCCCACGGTGAACACTGAAGCTTTCTTT. Its translation: CASSPPTVNTEAFF.

This clonotype was seen many times. The genes are TRBV7-3 and TRBJ1-6; weak D call: TRBD1 (5 bases). Germline CDR1 reads SGHTA; CDR2 reads FQGTGA. This CDR3 has 14 residues. V gave up 2 bases and J gave up 9 bases, with 11 bases separating them. DNA of the CDR3: TGTGCCAGCAGCTTAGACAGTATAGGTTCACCCCTCCACTTT. Amino acids: CASSLDSIGSPLHF.

This clonotype was found a few times. The rearrangement links TRBV6-2 or TRBV6-3 to TRBJ1-2; 8 bases match TRBD1. This CDR3 is built from 15 residues. Per germline, CDR1 MNHEY and CDR2 SVGEGT. The ends lost 2 bases at V and 6 bases at J; junction bases unmatched: 8. In nucleotides, the CDR3 is TGTGCCAGCAGTTACCCAGGGGGCTATCAACATGGCTACACCTTC. Translated: CASSYPGGYQHGYTF.

The chain links TRBV2 to TRBJ2-3, with 10 bases fitting TRBD2. V dropped 4 bases and J dropped 4; count of bases not matched to a gene: 8. CDR1 is SNHLY and CDR2 is FYNNEI in the germline V gene. This CDR3 is 16 amino acids long. This CDR3 is CASSGERGGRPDTQYF. CDR3 bases: TGTGCCAGCAGTGGGGAGCGGGGGGGCCGTCCAGATACGCAGTATTTT.

This clonotype was seen ten or more times. The CDR3 DNA reads as TGCGCCAGCAGCTTAAGGGGACAGGGAGAGAATGAGCAGTTCTTC. Its translation is CASSLRGQGENEQFF. This sequence joins TRBV5-1 and TRBJ2-1, with 9 nucleotides matching TRBD1. The length of the CDR3 is 15 residues. Germline values: CDR1 SGHRS, CDR2 YFSETQ. Trimming cost V 2 bases and J 7 bases; bases outside gene matches: 7.

At least ten counts were recorded for this clonotype. The rearrangement uses TRBV4-2 and TRBJ1-3; 7 bases line up with TRBD1. J was trimmed by 14 bases and V by 0 bases; bases with no gene match: 7. CDR1 and CDR2 (germline): LGHNA, YNFKEQ. The CDR3 runs to 13 residues. The CDR3 reads CASSQDRRGTVYF. CDR3 coding DNA: TGTGCCAGCAGCCAAGATCGTAGGGGGACAGTATATTTT.

This clonotype showed up many times. The chain recombines TRBV6-1 with TRBJ1-5, with unresolved D. V was trimmed by 5 bases and J by 3 bases, leaving 8 bases between them. The CDR3 loop spans 13 amino acids. CDR1 MNHNS and CDR2 SASEGT come from the germline V gene. CDR3 sequence reads: CASSTDPNQPQHF. The CDR3 nucleotides read TGTGCCAGCAGTACCGACCCCAATCAGCCCCAGCATTTT.

The chain combines TRBV27 with TRBJ2-7; TRBD1 is a possible D gene (6 bases). The V gene lost 4 bases and the J gene lost 4 bases, with 14 bases spanning the gap. This CDR3 is 14 amino acids long. CDR1 and CDR2 (germline): MNHEY, SMNVEV (reference sequence). CDR3 amino acids: CASSSIQGSYEQYF. CDR3 nucleotides: TGTGCCAGCAGTTCTATACAGGGTTCTTACGAGCAGTACTTC.

The chain recombines TRBV5-1 with TRBJ1-1; the D is unclear. This CDR3 has 15 amino acids. CDR1 is SGHRS, CDR2 YFSETQ, per germline. Deletions cut 3 bases from V and 4 bases from J, with 16 bases between. CDR3 sequence (DNA): TGCGCCAGCAGCTCTGATTACGCCAGCGCCACTGAAGCTTTCTTT. It specifies CASSSDYASATEAFF.

This clonotype appeared a few times. This chain links TRBV3-1 with TRBJ2-7; 8 nucleotides match TRBD2. The CDR3 is 16 amino acids. Germline CDR1 LGHDT, CDR2 YNNKEL (reference sequence). V was pared by 2 bases and J by 0 bases, with 6 bases of the junction left unmatched. Here the CDR3 DNA reads TGTGCCAGCAGCCAAATACTGACTAGCGTCTCCTACGAGCAGTACTTC. It is translated as CASSQILTSVSYEQYF.

The chain joins TRBV27 to TRBJ2-4, with 13 bases aligning to TRBD2. The CDR3 contains 20 residues. CDR1 MNHEY and CDR2 SMNVEV come from the germline V gene (reference sequence). The junction had 11 bases not matched to a gene; V was cut back by 3 bases and J by 0 bases. The CDR3 region is CASSFTSGRARSLAKNIQYF. The CDR3, as DNA: TGTGCCAGCAGTTTTACTAGCGGGAGGGCGAGAAGCCTAGCCAAAAACATTCAGTACTTC.

The table lists this clonotype with many counts. V gene TRBV28 combines with J gene TRBJ2-7, with a weak D call TRBD2 (5 bases). CDR1 MDHEN and CDR2 SYDVKM come from the germline V gene. Trimming shortened V by 7 bases and J by 6 bases, and 19 bases separated the two germline ends. The CDR3 is made up of 14 amino acids. CDR3 DNA: TGTGCCAGCAATGGCGGCTACCGAGGGTTCGAGCAGTACTTC. Protein: CASNGGYRGFEQYF.

This clonotype appeared many times. V is TRBV27 and J is TRBJ2-1; 10 nucleotides match TRBD1. This CDR3 is built from 16 residues. With 2 bases clipped from V and 5 bases from J, the junction kept 6 bases outside the gene matches. The germline gives CDR1 MNHEY, CDR2 SMNVEV (reference sequence). CDR3: CASSLSDRGRNNEQFF. The CDR3 region has the DNA TGTGCCAGCAGTTTAAGCGACAGGGGGCGGAACAATGAGCAGTTCTTC.

The rearrangement uses TRBV27 and TRBJ1-5; D call uncertain. V lost 2 bases, J lost 7 bases, and 9 bases lay in between. This CDR3 is built from 13 residues. Per germline, CDR1 MNHEY and CDR2 SMNVEV (reference sequence). The CDR3 region is CASSLRISQPQHF. The CDR3, as DNA: TGTGCCAGCAGTTTAAGGATTAGCCAGCCCCAGCATTTT.